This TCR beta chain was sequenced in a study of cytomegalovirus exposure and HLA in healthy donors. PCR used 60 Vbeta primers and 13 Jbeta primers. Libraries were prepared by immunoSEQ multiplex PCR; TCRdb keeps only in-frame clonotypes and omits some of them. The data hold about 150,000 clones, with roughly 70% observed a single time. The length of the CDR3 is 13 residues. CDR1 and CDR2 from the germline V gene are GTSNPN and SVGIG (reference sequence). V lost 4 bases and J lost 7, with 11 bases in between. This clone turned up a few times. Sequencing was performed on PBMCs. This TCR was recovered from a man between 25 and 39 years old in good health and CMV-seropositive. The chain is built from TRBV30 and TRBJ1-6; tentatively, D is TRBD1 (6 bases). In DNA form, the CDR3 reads TGTGCCTGGAAGGGTCAGGGGAATTCACCCCTCCACTTT. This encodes CAWKGQGNSPLHF.